One T cell receptor (beta chain) is described in this entry. Its target is unknown. The donors gave bone marrow, and they were healthy. The primer mix had 60 Vbeta and 13 Jbeta primers. Only in-frame clones appear in the TCRdb table, and some are missing; sequencing was by immunoSEQ multiplex PCR. This sample has more than 200,000 clones, with more than 60% found just once. CDR3 length equals 15 residues. V was pared by 1 base and J by 3 bases, with 8 bases of the junction left unmatched. The V gene's germline CDR1 is SQVTM and CDR2 ANQGSEA. This specimen comes from a study of cytomegalovirus exposure and HLA in healthy donors. Findings and limits, study-wide: A later analysis reportedly found that, within productive TCRs, an Asian-associated ancestry cluster had fewer N-insertions than the mean observed across the approximately 700 donors. The authors later found HLA-associated TCR beta chains more clonally expanded than equally common others. Analyzed later, most CMV-associated TCR beta chains appeared HLA-restricted.

V and J are TRBV29-1 and TRBJ2-7, with 8 nucleotides matching TRBD1. The receptor comes from a middle-aged man in good health and CMV-seronegative. Sequenced: PBMCs. This chain's CDR3 is CSVEARQGISYEQYF. CDR3 bases: TGCAGCGTTGAAGCTAGACAGGGGATTAGCTACGAGCAGTACTTC.